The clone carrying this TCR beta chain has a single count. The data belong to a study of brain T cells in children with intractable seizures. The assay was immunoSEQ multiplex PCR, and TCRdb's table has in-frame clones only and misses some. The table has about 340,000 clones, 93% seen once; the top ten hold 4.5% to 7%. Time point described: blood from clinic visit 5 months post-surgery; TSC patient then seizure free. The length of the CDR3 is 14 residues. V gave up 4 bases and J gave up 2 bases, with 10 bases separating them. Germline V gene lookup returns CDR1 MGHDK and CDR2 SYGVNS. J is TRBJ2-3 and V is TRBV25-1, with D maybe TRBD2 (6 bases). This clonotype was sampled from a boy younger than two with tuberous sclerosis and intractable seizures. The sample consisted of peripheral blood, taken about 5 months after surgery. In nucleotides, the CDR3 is TGTGCCAGCAGTGGGGACTTCCTCACAGATACGCAGTATTTT. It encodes CASSGDFLTDTQYF. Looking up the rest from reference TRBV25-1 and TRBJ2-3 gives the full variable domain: EADIYQTPRYLVIGTGKKITLECSQTMGHDKMYWYQQDPGMELHLIHYSYGVNSTEKGDLSSESTVSRIRTEHFPLTLESARPSHTSQYLCASSGDFLTDTQYFGPGTRLTVL.